The rows below give T cell receptor beta chains drawn from one sample of a study of T cell responses to AZD1222 COVID-19 vaccine. Clones were sequenced by immunoSEQ multiplex PCR, and TCRdb holds only the in-frame ones, with some missing. The profile shows under 50,000 clones, 88% of them singletons. Specimen: peripheral blood, collected 28 days after the second dose of the MenACWY control vaccine. The receptor set was obtained from an adult who received the MenACWY meningococcal vaccine as a control. CDR3s include the opening cysteine and the closing phenylalanine or tryptophan. The D gene is left open where the match is weak. Only part of the rows carry a size: once, few, many, or a class if the clone is expanded.

d_call	clone_size	j_call	v_call	cdr3_aa	cdr3_nt
-	-	TRBJ2-5	TRBV28	CASGLRGRETQYF	TGTGCCAGCGGCTTAAGGGGACGGGAGACCCAGTACTTC
-	once	TRBJ2-3	TRBV5-1	CASSFGGRFTDTQYF	TGCGCCAGCAGCTTCGGAGGGAGGTTTACAGATACGCAGTATTTT
-	-	TRBJ2-2	TRBV9	CASTLGELGGTGELFF	TGTGCCAGCACCCTGGGCGAGCTCGGCGGCACCGGGGAGCTGTTTTTT
TRBD2	-	TRBJ2-5	TRBV7-9	CASSLVREGETQYF	TGTGCCAGCAGCTTAGTCCGGGAGGGAGAGACCCAGTACTTC
TRBD2	-	TRBJ2-7	TRBV6-6	CASSYGLAGNSYEQYF	TGTGCCAGCAGTTACGGACTAGCGGGAAACTCCTACGAGCAGTACTTC
-	-	TRBJ1-4	TRBV28	CASSLWEGSEKLFF	TGTGCCAGCAGTTTATGGGAGGGGAGTGAAAAACTGTTTTTT
-	-	TRBJ1-5	TRBV19	CASSIGRDQPQHF	TGTGCCAGTAGTATAGGCAGGGATCAGCCCCAGCATTTT
-	-	TRBJ1-2	TRBV4-2	CASSQGTGYGYTF	TGTGCCAGCAGCCAAGGGACTGGGTATGGCTACACCTTC
TRBD1	-	TRBJ1-2	TRBV7-6	CASSLEGAAGYTF	TGTGCCAGCAGCTTAGAGGGGGCGGCCGGCTACACCTTC
TRBD2	once	TRBJ2-2	TRBV19	CASSSSGNTGELFF	TGTGCCAGTAGTTCTAGCGGGAACACCGGGGAGCTGTTTTTT
-	-	TRBJ1-6	TRBV6-1	CASSGGSLSSYNSPLHF	TGTGCCAGCAGTGGTGGCTCCCTGAGCTCCTATAATTCACCCCTCCACTTT
-	-	TRBJ2-1	TRBV27	CASSLGGGSEQFF	TGTGCCAGCAGTTTAGGTGGGGGTAGTGAGCAGTTCTTC
-	-	TRBJ2-1	TRBV12-3/TRBV12-4	CASSLFLDNEQFF	TGTGCCAGCAGTTTATTTCTTGACAATGAGCAGTTCTTC
TRBD1	-	TRBJ1-2	TRBV28	CASSPPPRTGGGGYTF	TGTGCCAGCAGTCCTCCTCCCCGGACAGGGGGGGGTGGCTACACCTTC